Presented here are 12 T cell receptor beta chains from one specimen sequenced in a study of T-cell memory formation after mild COVID-19. TCRdb passed the 5' RACE reads through MiXCR, listing each CDR3 protein once. The sample includes about 470,000 distinct CDR3 sequences, roughly 20% of them seen just once. The sequencing input was PBMCs or a T cell subset sorted from them (not recorded which). Receptors were obtained from an adult woman who had mild COVID-19 (a few samples of this study predate the infection). Cell type and time point are not known.

Details on this clonotype: A read error may be the cause here, since a much bigger clone is one base away. The chain uses TRBV5-1 and TRBJ2-7; TRBD2 is a possible D gene (6 bases). The CDR3 has 13 residues. V shed 5 bases and J shed 4 bases, with 13 bases lying between them. CDR1 and CDR2 (germline): SGHRS, YFSETQ. CDR3 nucleotide sequence: TGCGCCAGCAGAGCTAGCGTGGAGTACGAGCAGTACTTC. It codes for CASRASVEYEQYF. Supplemented by reference TRBV5-1 and TRBJ2-7, the full variable domain reads KAGVTQTPRYLIKTRGQQVTLSCSPISGHRSVSWYQQTPGQGLQFLFEYFSETQRNKGNFPGRFSGRQFSNSRSEMNVSTLELGDSALYLCASRASVEYEQYFGPGTRLTVT.

The chain has TRBV20-1 and TRBJ2-2; D is possibly TRBD2 (6 bases). Germline V gene data show CDR1 as DFQATT and CDR2 as SNEGSKA (reference sequence). This CDR3 spans 13 amino acids. The CDR3 protein is CGGWDSNTGELFF. The CDR3 nucleotides read TGCGGGGGGTGGGACTCGAACACCGGGGAGCTGTTTTTT.

The table lists this clonotype with a count of one. The chain combines TRBV4-1 with TRBJ1-2; no clear D gene. CDR1 is MGHRA and CDR2 is YSYEKL in the germline V gene. Between the trimmed V and J ends, which lost 0 bases and 4 bases, there was a span of 15 bases. The CDR3 length is 16 residues. The CDR3 here is CASSQDVVLTLYGYTF. The CDR3 nucleotides are TGCGCCAGCAGCCAAGATGTGGTCCTTACCCTCTATGGCTACACCTTC.

CDR3 sequence: CASSLVDRTGELFF. CDR3 nucleotides: TGTGCCAGCAGCTTAGTCGACAGGACCGGGGAGCTGTTTTTT. The gene calls are TRBV11-3 and TRBJ2-2, with D perhaps matching TRBD1 (6 bases). V lost 1 base and J lost 5, with 8 bases in between. Germline V gene sequence: CDR1 SGHNT, CDR2 YENEEA. This CDR3 comprises 14 residues.

The J gene is TRBJ1-1, the V gene TRBV7-9, with a weak D call TRBD1 (6 bases). This CDR3 has 16 amino acids. Germline V gives CDR1 SEHNR, CDR2 FQNEAQ (reference sequence). V was clipped by 5 bases and J by 0 bases, with 16 bases between them. The CDR3 DNA reads TGTGCCAGCAGCACCTTGGACAGCCCGGTGAACACTGAAGCTTTCTTT. Encoded protein: CASSTLDSPVNTEAFF.

The V and J genes are TRBV6-6 and TRBJ2-4; possibly TRBD1 or TRBD2 for D (7 bases each). The CDR3 length is 17 residues. V was pared by 5 bases and J by 4 bases, with 21 bases between. CDR1 is MNHNY, CDR2 SVGAGI, per germline (reference sequence). The CDR3 DNA sequence: TGTGCCAGCAGTCCCCTGGGAGGGGGCGCCCAAAAAAACATTCAGTACTTC. Protein: CASSPLGGGAQKNIQYF.

This clonotype has only a few counts. V is TRBV20-1 and J is TRBJ2-5; D gene ambiguous. CDR3 length: 14 amino acids. Trimming pared 2 bases from V and 1 base from J, leaving 11 bases between. Per the germline V gene, CDR1 is DFQATT and CDR2 is SNEGSKA (reference sequence). This CDR3 reads CSARKSRIQETQYF. In nucleotides, the CDR3 is TGCAGTGCTAGAAAGTCCAGAATCCAAGAGACCCAGTACTTC.

The V call is TRBV20-1, the J call TRBJ1-1, with D unresolved. Trimming removed 3 bases at V and 1 base at J, with 9 bases between. The CDR3 loop spans 13 amino acids. Per germline, CDR1 DFQATT and CDR2 SNEGSKA (reference sequence). CDR3 amino acids: CSARIGSNTEAFF. DNA of the CDR3: TGCAGTGCTAGGATAGGATCGAACACTGAAGCTTTCTTT.

This sequence joins TRBV5-1 and TRBJ2-5; maybe TRBD1 (7 bases). This CDR3 is 16 amino acids long. The germline gives CDR1 SGHRS, CDR2 YFSETQ. V lost 4 bases and J lost 4, with 20 bases in between. CDR3 loop: CASSVTGSQGGETQYF. The CDR3 DNA reads TGCGCCAGCAGCGTGACCGGGTCTCAGGGGGGAGAGACCCAGTACTTC.

In its sample, this clonotype was seen a few times. The chain is built from TRBV7-2 and TRBJ2-1; D gene uncertain. CDR1 and CDR2 from the germline V gene are SGHTA and FQGNSA. V lost 3 bases and J lost 5, with 11 bases in between. The CDR3 contains 14 residues. The CDR3 reads CASSFLRADNEQFF. In nucleotides, the CDR3 is TGTGCCAGCAGCTTTCTCCGGGCAGACAATGAGCAGTTCTTC.

This clonotype occurred a few times. The gene calls are TRBV25-1 and TRBJ2-5, with D tentatively TRBD1 (7 bases). The CDR3 consists of 16 residues. CDR1 and CDR2 from the germline V gene are MGHDK and SYGVNS. Trimming removed 4 bases at V and 3 bases at J, with 18 bases between. The CDR3 DNA sequence: TGTGCCAGCAGTGGTGGGGCAGGGGGAGGAAAAGAGACCCAGTACTTC. Translated, it gives CASSGGAGGGKETQYF.

This clonotype was counted a few times. The rearrangement joins TRBV6-6 to TRBJ2-3, with TRBD1 as a possible D gene (5 bases). V lost 3 bases and J lost 3, with 10 bases in between. This CDR3 has 14 amino acids. Germline V gives CDR1 MNHNY, CDR2 SVGAGI (reference sequence). CDR3 in amino acids: CASSYGAATDTQYF. The CDR3 DNA reads as TGTGCCAGCAGTTATGGGGCCGCGACAGATACGCAGTATTTT.